These 13 T cell receptor beta chains were all obtained from the same sample, sequenced in a study of graft-versus-host responses after intestinal transplantation. Generated by immunoSEQ multiplex PCR, the TCRdb table keeps only in-frame clones and is missing some. The data hold 43,000 or so clones, with just under 95% observed a single time. The source material was PBMCs, sampled approximately 360 days after intestinal transplant. The receptors derive from a human patient who received an intestinal transplant, so some T cells may come from the graft donor.

This chain's CDR3 is CASSQKGTGQPQHF. CDR3 bases: TGTGCCAGCAGCCAAAAGGGGACAGGTCAGCCCCAGCATTTT. This rearrangement joins TRBV6-1 to TRBJ1-5; 8 bases align to TRBD1. CDR3 size: 14 residues. The germline CDR1 and CDR2 sequences are MNHNS and SASEGT. Germline trimming cut 6 bases from V and 6 bases from J; bases unmatched to any gene: 7.

The CDR3 reads CASSPPTDRPYGYTF. CDR3 in DNA: TGTGCCAGCTCACCACCAACAGACCGGCCCTATGGCTACACCTTC. The chain has TRBV18 and TRBJ1-2; D gene uncertain. This CDR3 spans 15 amino acids. The germline V gene has CDR1 KGHSH and CDR2 LQKENI. Trimming left V 0 bases short and J 4 bases short, with 12 bases between.

This chain uses TRBV6-5 with TRBJ1-2; TRBD1 is a possible D gene (5 bases). Trimming took 7 bases from V and 4 from J, leaving 13 bases between them. Germline CDR1 is MNHEY and CDR2 is SVGAGI. This CDR3 has 13 amino acids. The CDR3 region is CASTPGPPYGYTF. In nucleotides, the CDR3 is TGTGCCAGCACCCCGGGACCGCCCTATGGCTACACCTTC.

The genes are TRBV9 and TRBJ2-2, with D unresolved. V lost 0 bases and J lost 4, with 16 bases in between. CDR3 length equals 17 residues. Germline V gene sequence: CDR1 SGDLS, CDR2 YYNGEE. This chain's CDR3 is CASSVVPEKQITGELFF. The CDR3, as DNA: TGTGCCAGCAGCGTAGTCCCCGAGAAACAAATCACCGGGGAGCTGTTTTTT.

The V and J genes are TRBV18 and TRBJ2-7; 8 bases match TRBD2. The J segment lost 2 bases and the V segment lost 4 bases, leaving 4 bases of the junction unmatched. Germline V gene sequence: CDR1 KGHSH, CDR2 LQKENI. CDR3 size: 14 residues. The CDR3 loop is CASSRLALTYEQYF. The CDR3 nucleotides read TGTGCCAGCTCACGACTAGCGCTAACCTACGAGCAGTACTTC.

The rearrangement uses TRBV6-5 and TRBJ2-2, with TRBD1 matching over 9 bases. V gave up 4 bases and J gave up 7 bases; unmatched junction bases: 4. CDR3 length: 14 amino acids. Germline V gene sequence: CDR1 MNHEY, CDR2 SVGAGI. Here the CDR3 reads CASSWTGVGGELFF. The CDR3 coding sequence is TGTGCCAGCAGTTGGACAGGGGTTGGCGGGGAGCTGTTTTTT.

This clone was seen a single time. The rearrangement links TRBV7-9 to TRBJ2-7; tentatively, D is TRBD2 (7 bases). The CDR3 runs 19 residues. Germline CDR1 SEHNR, CDR2 FQNEAQ (reference sequence). V gave up 9 bases and J gave up 3 bases, with 33 bases separating them. CDR3 amino acids: CASTSSWTLGGRNNYEQYF. The DNA of the CDR3 is TGTGCCAGTACCAGCAGCTGGACTTTGGGGGGGCGGAACAACTACGAGCAGTACTTC.

The chain uses TRBV6-1 and TRBJ2-7; a possible D gene is TRBD1 (5 bases). The CDR3 extends over 10 amino acids. V lost 8 bases, J lost 5 bases, and 7 bases lay in between. Looked up from germline, CDR1 is MNHNS and CDR2 is SASEGT. DNA of the CDR3: TGTGCCAGCGGACATAACGAGCAGTACTTC. Translated, it gives CASGHNEQYF.

The V call is TRBV7-3, the J call TRBJ1-2; possible D gene TRBD1, 5 bases. With 2 bases removed from V and 6 bases from J, the gap between germline ends came to 10 bases. The CDR3 covers 13 residues. From germline, CDR1 is SGHTA and CDR2 FQGTGA. The CDR3 DNA reads TGTGCCAGCAGCTTATCTCCGGGGGATGGCTACACCTTC. Amino acid sequence: CASSLSPGDGYTF.

This clone was seen once. CDR3: CASSLVTGGPYNEQFF. The CDR3 nucleotides read TGTGCCAGCAGCTTGGTGACAGGGGGGCCTTACAATGAGCAGTTCTTC. The chain joins TRBV5-4 to TRBJ2-1, with TRBD1 identical over 9 bases. The trim removed 0 bases at V and 4 bases at J, leaving 5 bases unmatched. This CDR3 region has 16 residues. CDR1 and CDR2 (germline): SGHNT, YYREEE (reference sequence).

The J gene is TRBJ2-5, the V gene TRBV6-6; 7 bases map to TRBD1. CDR1 and CDR2 from the germline V gene are MNHNY and SVGAGI (reference sequence). This CDR3 has 12 amino acids. CDR3 sequence reads: CATGVYQETQYF. The CDR3 bases are TGTGCTACAGGGGTCTACCAAGAGACCCAGTACTTC.

The CDR3 region has the DNA TGTGCCAGCAGCTCGCAGGGATCCACCTACGAGCAGTACTTC. Residues: CASSSQGSTYEQYF. The chain is built from TRBV7-2 and TRBJ2-7; TRBD1 might be the D (5 bases). This CDR3 is built from 14 residues. Trimming took 4 bases from V and 2 from J, leaving 12 bases between them. Germline CDR1 reads SGHTA; CDR2 reads FQGNSA.

The gene calls are TRBV7-9 and TRBJ1-5; possible D gene TRBD1, 6 bases. CDR1 and CDR2 (germline): SEHNR, FQNEAQ (reference sequence). The ends were cut back, 1 base at V and 2 bases at J, with 18 bases in the middle. This CDR3 contains 18 residues. The CDR3 DNA reads as TGTGCCAGCAGCTTAGGACAGGCCGGTCTCAAAGGCAATCAGCCCCAGCATTTT. It codes for CASSLGQAGLKGNQPQHF.